One sample yielded the 30 T cell receptor beta chains listed below, sequenced in a study of T cell repertoires in cytomegalovirus infection. TCRdb redid the calling of the reads with MiXCR, one entry per CDR3 protein. Of 450,000 to 550,000 distinct CDR3 sequences in the sample, about 39% were seen once. No antigen is known for these receptors. The sample was cultured PBMCs, taken from culture after CMV antigen stimulation. The receptors were gathered from a human donor in good health (CMV status not recorded). Some clones in this sample may be carry-over from other donors' samples.

This clonotype was recorded many times. This chain connects TRBV7-2 to TRBJ2-1; 12 bases agree with TRBD2. With 5 bases clipped from V and 4 bases from J, the junction kept 3 bases outside the gene matches. Germline CDR1 SGHTA, CDR2 FQGNSA. The CDR3 has 15 amino acids. CDR3 protein: CASSTGLAGYNEQFF. The CDR3 DNA reads TGTGCCAGCAGCACCGGACTAGCGGGGTACAATGAGCAGTTCTTC.

The chain is built from TRBV28 and TRBJ2-7; perhaps TRBD1 as D (6 bases). Germline loops: CDR1 MDHEN, CDR2 SYDVKM. Trimming took 3 bases from V and 2 from J, leaving 8 bases between them. There are 13 residues in the CDR3. CDR3: CASSFEGAYEQYF. The DNA of the CDR3 is TGTGCCAGCAGTTTTGAGGGGGCCTACGAGCAGTACTTC.

In this sample, this clonotype turned up a few times. The chain recombines TRBV7-2 with TRBJ1-6; tentative D call: TRBD1 (6 bases). V was clipped by 5 bases and J by 10 bases, with 12 bases between them. There are 13 residues in the CDR3. Looked up from germline, CDR1 is SGHTA and CDR2 is FQGNSA. This chain's CDR3 is CASSRRGGSPLHF. CDR3 bases: TGTGCCAGCAGCCGCAGGGGAGGGTCACCCCTCCACTTT.

This clonotype turned up a few times. The V call is TRBV7-6, the J call TRBJ2-2; the D is unclear. The V gene lost 4 bases and the J gene lost 7 bases, with 7 bases spanning the gap. This CDR3 contains 12 residues. CDR1 SGHVS and CDR2 FNYEAQ come from the germline V gene. This CDR3 reads CASSSGSGELFF. Here the CDR3 DNA reads TGTGCCAGCAGCTCGGGCAGCGGGGAGCTGTTTTTT. The whole variable domain, remainder taken from reference TRBV7-6 and TRBJ2-2, is GAGVSQSPRYKVTKRGQDVALRCDPISGHVSLYWYRQALGQGPEFLTYFNYEAQQDKSGLPNDRFSAERPEGSISTLTIQRTEQRDSAMYRCASSSGSGELFFGEGSRLTVL.

This sequence joins TRBV20-1 and TRBJ2-1, with D hard to call. Trimming took 3 bases from V and 6 from J, leaving 18 bases between them. CDR1 and CDR2 (germline): DFQATT, SNEGSKA (reference sequence). This CDR3 is built from 15 residues. The CDR3 loop reads CSARRRLPALNEQFF. CDR3 nucleotide sequence: TGCAGTGCTAGGCGGCGACTGCCGGCCCTCAATGAGCAGTTCTTC.

This chain joins TRBV5-1 and TRBJ2-1; D perhaps matches TRBD1 (6 bases). Trimming removed 2 bases at V and 6 bases at J, with 15 bases between. The CDR3 has 15 amino acids. Per germline, CDR1 SGHRS and CDR2 YFSETQ. CDR3 sequence: CASSLLPLGANEQFF. DNA of the CDR3: TGCGCCAGCAGCTTACTACCCCTGGGGGCCAATGAGCAGTTCTTC.

This chain joins TRBV2 and TRBJ2-7, with 8 bases identical to TRBD2. Germline V lookup: CDR1 SNHLY, CDR2 FYNNEI. V was pared by 5 bases and J by 2 bases, with 5 bases of the junction left unmatched. CDR3 length: 14 residues. The CDR3: CASSIAGNPYEQYF. The CDR3 DNA reads as TGTGCCAGCAGTATAGCGGGAAACCCCTACGAGCAGTACTTC.

The chain links TRBV7-9 to TRBJ2-7, with D perhaps TRBD1 (5 bases). V gave up 2 bases and J gave up 5 bases, with 13 bases separating them. There are 14 residues in the CDR3. Germline values: CDR1 SEHNR, CDR2 FQNEAQ (reference sequence). The CDR3 bases are TGTGCCAGCAGCTTATACCCCACCAGGGACGAGCAGTACTTC. Amino acids: CASSLYPTRDEQYF.

The chain is built from TRBV3-1 and TRBJ2-1; D unresolved. The V gene's germline CDR1 is LGHDT and CDR2 YNNKEL (reference sequence). The ends were cut back, 0 bases at V and 7 bases at J, with 16 bases in the middle. This CDR3 has 16 residues. For the CDR3, the DNA is TGTGCCAGCAGCCAAGATATGACTTTTTTCAGGAATGAGCAGTTCTTC. Protein: CASSQDMTFFRNEQFF.

This clonotype was seen once. The genes are TRBV7-2 and TRBJ2-2; a weak D match, TRBD1 (5 bases). V lost 5 bases and J lost 0, with 13 bases in between. This CDR3 is built from 16 residues. Germline V gene sequence: CDR1 SGHTA, CDR2 FQGNSA. CDR3 nucleotides: TGTGCCAGCAGCCCGTACAGGTTCCCGAACACCGGGGAGCTGTTTTTT. The encoded protein is CASSPYRFPNTGELFF.

The chain is built from TRBV6-5 and TRBJ2-7, with 10 nucleotides matching TRBD2. Germline V lookup: CDR1 MNHEY, CDR2 SVGAGI. Trimming cost V 7 bases and J 4 bases; bases outside gene matches: 4. The CDR3 has 13 residues. In DNA, the CDR3 is TGTGCCAGCACGCGAGCGGGGGGGTACGAGCAGTACTTC. It codes for CASTRAGGYEQYF.

The rearrangement uses TRBV20-1 and TRBJ1-2, with TRBD1 as a possible D gene (6 bases). CDR1 is DFQATT, CDR2 SNEGSKA, per germline (reference sequence). V was cut by 4 bases and J by 2 bases, with 11 bases left in between. The CDR3 is 13 amino acids. CDR3 DNA: TGCAGTGCTAAATACAGGGAAAACTATGGCTACACCTTC. Its protein product is CSAKYRENYGYTF.

Many counts were recorded for this clonotype. The chain combines TRBV11-2 with TRBJ2-3; 9 bases are shared with TRBD2. With V trimmed by 4 bases and J by 6 bases, 8 bases remained unmatched. CDR1 SGHAT and CDR2 FQNNGV come from the germline V gene. The CDR3 is made up of 15 amino acids. The CDR3 protein is CASSSPAGGRDTQYF. DNA for the CDR3: TGTGCCAGCAGCTCCCCAGCGGGGGGACGGGATACGCAGTATTTT.

A word on this clonotype: An end of the junction does not agree with germline; a read error may underlie this. V and J are TRBV20-1 and TRBJ1-4; TRBD1 is a possible D gene (6 bases). The CDR3 consists of 13 residues. Germline CDR1 is DFQATT and CDR2 is SNEGSKA (reference sequence). The CDR3 loop reads CSARGGGAEKLFF. In DNA, the CDR3 is TGCAGTGCGAGAGGAGGGGGTGCGGAAAAACTGTTTTTT.

The sample holds a few counts of this clonotype. This rearrangement joins TRBV7-9 to TRBJ1-5; 9 bases fit TRBD1. CDR1 is SEHNR, CDR2 FQNEAQ, per germline (reference sequence). V shed 5 bases, J shed 7 bases, and the junction held 9 bases outside the gene matches. The CDR3 runs 15 residues. CDR3 protein: CASSAQGARGQPQHF. CDR3 in DNA: TGTGCCAGCAGCGCACAGGGGGCTAGGGGACAGCCCCAGCATTTT.

This clonotype was counted only a few times. Being one base from a much bigger clone, this may be a read error. The gene calls are TRBV7-9 and TRBJ2-3; no clear D gene. The CDR3 covers 12 residues. V was trimmed by 2 bases and J by 5 bases, leaving 5 bases between them. From germline, CDR1 is SEHNR and CDR2 FQNEAQ (reference sequence). The DNA of the CDR3 is TGTGCCAGCAGCTTACGGATAGATACGCAGTATTTT. This encodes CASSLRIDTQYF.

This rearrangement joins TRBV7-2 to TRBJ2-7; 7 bases line up with TRBD2. Germline CDR1 reads SGHTA; CDR2 reads FQGNSA. This CDR3 has 15 residues. The V gene end was trimmed by 5 bases and the J gene end by 1 base; junction bases not matched to a gene: 8. In nucleotides, the CDR3 is TGTGCCAGCAGCCCGTGGACTAGGTGGTCCTACGAGCAGTACTTC. Protein product: CASSPWTRWSYEQYF.

The rearrangement links TRBV7-2 to TRBJ2-7, with 9 bases matching TRBD1. The CDR3 length is 15 residues. The germline V gene has CDR1 SGHTA and CDR2 FQGNSA. V dropped 1 base and J dropped 3; count of bases not matched to a gene: 4. CDR3 residues: CASSLVGTGFYEQYF. The CDR3 DNA reads as TGTGCCAGCAGCTTAGTAGGGACAGGGTTCTACGAGCAGTACTTC.

This clonotype was seen only a few times. The chain links TRBV7-2 to TRBJ2-3, with 14 nucleotides matching TRBD2. The CDR3 sequence is 19 residues long. V gave up 5 bases and J gave up 6 bases; unmatched junction bases: 16. Per the germline V gene, CDR1 is SGHTA and CDR2 is FQGNSA. CDR3 bases: TGTGCCAGCAGCCGCCCCACCGGGACTAGCGGGAGTTACAGGGATACGCAGTATTTT. The encoded protein is CASSRPTGTSGSYRDTQYF.

This clonotype came up a few times. The chain links TRBV20-1 to TRBJ2-5; no clear D gene. The CDR3 has 13 residues. V was clipped by 6 bases and J by 1 base, with 12 bases between them. The germline V gene has CDR1 DFQATT and CDR2 SNEGSKA (reference sequence). The DNA of the CDR3 is TGCAGTGCACTCATTGGGCCCCAAGAGACCCAGTACTTC. The encoded protein is CSALIGPQETQYF.

This chain uses TRBV6-1 with TRBJ1-2; D call uncertain. Trimming stripped 4 bases from V and 3 bases from J, with 9 bases between. The CDR3 extends over 13 amino acids. Looked up from germline, CDR1 is MNHNS and CDR2 is SASEGT. The CDR3 region has the DNA TGTGCCAGCAGTGCCCCGGGGTACTATGGCTACACCTTC. Translated: CASSAPGYYGYTF.

This sequence joins TRBV4-1 and TRBJ2-7; tentative D call: TRBD2 (5 bases). The V gene's germline CDR1 is MGHRA and CDR2 YSYEKL. The CDR3 has 17 residues. The V end lost 0 bases, the J end lost 4 bases, and 19 bases lay between the germline ends. CDR3 residues: CASSQESGLQLSYEQYF. CDR3 sequence (DNA): TGCGCCAGCAGCCAAGAAAGCGGACTCCAGCTTTCGTACGAGCAGTACTTC.

The table lists this clonotype with a few counts. This chain connects TRBV6-1 to TRBJ2-5, with D tentatively TRBD2 (5 bases). CDR1 is MNHNS and CDR2 is SASEGT in the germline V gene. Trimming stripped 7 bases from V and 7 bases from J, with 13 bases between. The CDR3 covers 12 residues. The CDR3 region has the DNA TGTGCCAGCAATAAGGGTGGAGGGACCCAGTACTTC. It specifies CASNKGGGTQYF.

This clonotype has just a few counts. V and J are TRBV2 and TRBJ2-2; D gene unclear. Trimming pared 3 bases from V and 3 bases from J, leaving 8 bases between. The CDR3 extends over 14 amino acids. Per germline, CDR1 SNHLY and CDR2 FYNNEI. This chain's CDR3 is CASSDREDTGELFF. The CDR3 DNA sequence: TGTGCCAGCAGTGATCGAGAGGACACCGGGGAGCTGTTTTTT.

This clonotype came up a few times. This chain uses TRBV7-2 with TRBJ2-7, with D unclear. This CDR3 comprises 12 residues. The germline V gene has CDR1 SGHTA and CDR2 FQGNSA. Trimming took off 2 bases at V and 7 bases at J, with 9 bases between the two ends. Here the CDR3 reads CASSLNIGEQYF. CDR3 nucleotides: TGTGCCAGCAGCTTAAACATCGGGGAGCAGTACTTC.

The sample holds a few counts of this clonotype. This sequence joins TRBV12-3 or TRBV12-4 and TRBJ1-5; 9 positions match TRBD1. J lost 6 bases, V lost 5 bases, and 8 bases had no gene match. The CDR3 has 15 residues. Written as DNA, the CDR3 is TGTGCCAGCAGTCCCGGGACAGGGAAGAGTCAGCCCCAGCATTTT. The encoded protein is CASSPGTGKSQPQHF.

This clonotype has more than one count but fewer than ten. The CDR3 sequence: CASSLEGGKLFF. The CDR3 DNA reads as TGTGCCAGCAGCTTAGAAGGGGGAAAACTGTTTTTT. The chain employs TRBV7-4 and TRBJ1-4; possibly TRBD1 for D (6 bases). Germline V gene lookup returns CDR1 SGHVT and CDR2 SQSDAQ. V lost 1 base to trimming and J lost 10 bases, with 7 bases between them. The CDR3 has 12 residues.

In this sample, this clonotype turned up once. The genes are TRBV20-1 and TRBJ2-5, with TRBD2 as a possible D gene (5 bases). The CDR3 totals 13 residues. With 2 bases removed from V and 5 bases from J, the gap between germline ends came to 12 bases. CDR1 and CDR2 from the germline V gene are DFQATT and SNEGSKA (reference sequence). The CDR3 is CSARFVLAETQYF. As DNA, the CDR3 is TGCAGTGCTAGATTTGTGTTAGCGGAGACCCAGTACTTC.

This clonotype has only a few counts. The chain combines TRBV7-2 with TRBJ2-3; no reliable D call. Germline V gene data show CDR1 as SGHTA and CDR2 as FQGNSA. V was cut by 0 bases and J by 8 bases, with 15 bases left in between. There are 15 residues in the CDR3. The CDR3 spells CASSLAYRAHGTQYF. As DNA, the CDR3 is TGTGCCAGCAGCTTAGCGTACAGAGCCCACGGTACGCAGTATTTT.

The chain is built from TRBV25-1 and TRBJ2-2; TRBD1 matches at 9 bases. Germline V gene lookup returns CDR1 MGHDK and CDR2 SYGVNS. This CDR3 contains 14 residues. V lost 5 bases to trimming and J lost 7 bases; unmatched junction nucleotides: 5. The CDR3: CASSQTGGSGELFF. For the CDR3, the DNA is TGTGCCAGCAGTCAGACAGGGGGAAGCGGGGAGCTGTTTTTT.